The T cell receptor beta chain described here comes from a study of T-cell memory formation after mild COVID-19. One entry per CDR3 protein, called by TCRdb with MiXCR from the 5' RACE reads. The sample yields approximately 350,000 distinct CDR3 sequences, around an eighth seen once. The receptor's source is a man aged 18 to 29 who had mild COVID-19 (a few samples of this study predate the infection). Cell type and time point are not known. Material for sequencing was PBMCs or a T cell subset sorted from them (not recorded which).

DNA for the CDR3: TGTGCCAGCAGCGTTAGTATTTCGGAGACCCAGTACTTC. It specifies CASSVSISETQYF. V usage is TRBV7-6 and J usage is TRBJ2-5; D remains unclear. From germline, CDR1 is SGHVS and CDR2 FNYEAQ. This CDR3 is built from 13 residues. The germline V and J ends were trimmed by 5 bases and 5 bases, with 12 bases remaining between them. Using reference TRBV7-6 and TRBJ2-5 for the parts outside the CDR3, the full variable domain is GAGVSQSPRYKVTKRGQDVALRCDPISGHVSLYWYRQALGQGPEFLTYFNYEAQQDKSGLPNDRFSAERPEGSISTLTIQRTEQRDSAMYRCASSVSISETQYFGPGTRLLVL.